These 13 T cell receptor beta chains were all obtained from the same sample, sequenced in a study of high-grade serous ovarian cancer treatment subgroups. Some clones are missing from TCRdb's copy, which holds only in-frame ones; the method was immunoSEQ multiplex PCR. The sample lists approximately 4,000 clones, 75% to 85% occurring once. Tumor samples were taken before definitive surgery or chemotherapy. Sample: tumor tissue. The source of these receptors is a human donor with high-grade serous ovarian cancer.

This clone was seen once. The chain joins TRBV29-1 to TRBJ1-2; D is unclear. The CDR3 has 8 amino acids. Germline CDR1 is SQVTM and CDR2 is ANQGSEA. With 7 bases removed from V and 3 bases from J, the gap between germline ends came to 0 bases. CDR3: CSDYGYTF. The CDR3 DNA reads as TGCAGCGACTATGGCTACACCTTC.

The chain has TRBV7-2 and TRBJ1-6, with D possibly TRBD1 on 5 matching bases. This CDR3 contains 16 residues. With 4 bases removed from V and 10 bases from J, the gap between germline ends came to 20 bases. Germline V gives CDR1 SGHTA, CDR2 FQGNSA. CDR3 DNA sequence: TGTGCCAGCAGCTCCCGCGGCGGCAGGGTGAGGTCACCCCTCCACTTT. This sequence encodes CASSSRGGRVRSPLHF.

Here the CDR3 reads CASSASRNQIPADQYF. DNA of the CDR3: TGTGCCAGCAGTGCATCAAGGAATCAAATACCGGCGGACCAGTACTTC. The chain recombines TRBV6-1 with TRBJ2-5; D is unclear. The CDR3 sequence is 16 residues long. Germline CDR1 is MNHNS and CDR2 is SASEGT. The V end lost 4 bases, the J end lost 10 bases, and 25 bases lay between the germline ends.

The chain combines TRBV9 with TRBJ2-1; D gene uncertain. Trimming removed 4 bases at V and 8 bases at J, with 10 bases between. The CDR3 runs to 12 residues. Germline V gene data show CDR1 as SGDLS and CDR2 as YYNGEE. The CDR3 region has the DNA TGTGCCAGCAGCCCAGACGGCGATGAGCAGTTCTTC. This codes for CASSPDGDEQFF.

V gene TRBV28 combines with J gene TRBJ2-4; D uncertain. The germline V gene encodes CDR1 MDHEN and CDR2 SYDVKM. V gave up 6 bases and J gave up 3 bases, with 9 bases separating them. The CDR3 has 13 residues. The CDR3 protein is CASSEVDKNIQYF. The CDR3, as DNA: TGTGCCAGCAGCGAGGTGGACAAAAACATTCAGTACTTC.

The chain couples TRBV6-6 to TRBJ1-2; D remains unclear. The CDR3 loop spans 14 amino acids. Germline V gives CDR1 MNHNY, CDR2 SVGAGI (reference sequence). The V gene lost 2 bases and the J gene lost 6 bases, with 13 bases spanning the gap. CDR3 loop: CASSYGLKGDGYTF. The DNA of the CDR3 is TGTGCCAGCAGTTACGGCCTCAAAGGCGATGGCTACACCTTC.

The rearrangement joins TRBV28 to TRBJ1-2; D is ambiguous. The CDR3 has 16 residues. CDR1 is MDHEN and CDR2 is SYDVKM in the germline V gene. Trimming cost V 6 bases and J 1 base, with 18 bases left between them. The CDR3 sequence is CASSLHSGWDNYGYTF. DNA of the CDR3: TGTGCCAGCAGCCTTCATTCGGGGTGGGATAACTATGGCTACACCTTC.

With regard to this clone: The junction shows a germline mismatch at one end, possibly a read error. V gene TRBV7-7 combines with J gene TRBJ2-3, with D possibly called TRBD1 or TRBD2 (5 bases each). The CDR3 totals 14 residues. CDR1 and CDR2 from the germline V gene are SSHAT and FNYEAQ (reference sequence). CDR3 loop: CASSPGTEGDTQYF. The CDR3 DNA reads as TGTGCTAGCAGCCCCGGGACGGAAGGCGATACGCAGTATTTT.

On this clone itself: Within the sample, other DNA sequences also encode this same CDR3. This chain links TRBV2 with TRBJ1-5; 10 bases line up with TRBD1. The CDR3 consists of 18 residues. The ends lost 8 bases at V and 10 bases at J; junction bases unmatched: 23. Looked up from germline, CDR1 is SNHLY and CDR2 is FYNNEI. The CDR3 bases are TGTGCCAGCCAGGCACGACCGGGACAGGGGCTCGCCATCCGACCCCAGCATTTT. Its protein is CASQARPGQGLAIRPQHF.

This clone has more than one count but fewer than ten. J is TRBJ1-1 and V is TRBV14; D gene unclear. Germline V gives CDR1 SGHDN, CDR2 FVKESK. This CDR3 has 13 residues. V was cut by 1 base and J by 8 bases, with 11 bases left in between. In DNA form, the CDR3 reads TGTGCCAGCAGCCAAGCCCTGACAACCGAAGCTTTCTTT. Residues: CASSQALTTEAFF. The variable domain in full, completed from reference TRBV14 and TRBJ1-1, reads EAGVTQFPSHSVIEKGQTVTLRCDPISGHDNLYWYRRVMGKEIKFLLHFVKESKQDESGMPNNRFLAERTGGTYSTLKVQPAELEDSGVYFCASSQALTTEAFFGQGTRLTVV.

The gene calls are TRBV5-4 and TRBJ2-3; TRBD2 agrees at 12 bases. Germline V gene data show CDR1 as SGHNT and CDR2 as YYREEE (reference sequence). Trimming removed 4 bases from V and 1 base from J; junction bases left unmatched: 13. CDR3 length: 19 amino acids. CDR3 sequence: CASSPNRLAGGYRTDTQYF. CDR3 nucleotide sequence: TGTGCCAGCAGCCCGAATCGGCTAGCGGGGGGGTATCGCACAGATACGCAGTATTTT.

The V call is TRBV30, the J call TRBJ1-4, with D unclear. Trimming pared 2 bases from V and 7 bases from J, leaving 11 bases between. This CDR3 contains 13 residues. Germline CDR1 GTSNPN, CDR2 SVGIG (reference sequence). The CDR3 is CAWSRDKGEKLFF. In DNA, the CDR3 is TGTGCCTGGAGTAGGGATAAGGGTGAAAAACTGTTTTTT.

Written as DNA, the CDR3 is TGCGCCAGCAGCTGGGGCACCGGGGAGCTGTTTTTT. This gives the protein CASSWGTGELFF. The V gene is TRBV5-1, the J gene TRBJ2-2; D unclear. Trimming stripped 3 bases from V and 4 bases from J, with 4 bases between. This CDR3 is 12 amino acids long. The germline CDR1 and CDR2 sequences are SGHRS and YFSETQ.